The present entry profiles one TCR beta chain with its context. The antigen this receptor binds is unknown. No base quality values were provided; no much bigger clone lies one nucleotide off. In the germline V gene (reference sequence), CDR1 corresponds to SEHNR and CDR2 to FQNEAQ. The CDR3 has 17 amino acids, counting the end cysteine and phenylalanine. Only the CDR3 DNA stays, 51 bases, in frame from base 1. Trimming takes 5 bases from V and 0 bases from J, and the germline ends sit 16 bases apart. This record belongs to a study of blood T cell repertoires in COVID-19 (dated by TCRdb to about 2020). Regarding the complete study: Samples covering the acute and convalescent phases of COVID-19 were provided by collaborators in the United States, Italy and Spain. The material from the prospective study consisted of cDNA or gDNA derived from T cells, B-cell-depleted T cells, or PBMCs. Deeply sampled blood TCRbeta repertoires from subjects exposed to, actively infected with, or recovered from COVID-19 were included in the dataset. The repertoires were released in a freely available public database intended as a resource for research on the immune response to SARS-CoV-2. The samples were drawn from the first 160 participants of the ongoing ImmuneRACE study and from roughly 1,300 subjects provided by 6 global collaborators. The sample metadata nearly always contained a de-identified subject ID, COVID-19 status, age in years and sex. HLA class I and class II types, where available, came from metadata supplied by the sample provider rather than from assay-based typing. The full study reports these points: How much clinical and demographic metadata was included differed by source and by participant, and the metadata was provided uncurated.

Each collaborating institution followed its own protocols to collect whole blood in K2EDTA tubes. For TCRbeta analysis, collaborators shipped samples as frozen whole blood, isolated PBMCs, or DNA extracted from either of those sample types. TCRbeta CDR3 regions were amplified from genomic DNA by means of the immunoSEQ Assay, a bias-controlled multiplex PCR. The study's processing was this. Nucleated cell counts per sample were estimated from amplification of reference gene primers within the assay. To quantify the absolute abundance of each unique TCRbeta CDR3 rearrangement, sequence reads were collapsed and filtered. Productive Simpson clonality was computed per sample as the square root of Simpson's diversity index over productive rearrangements. As stored in TCRdb, this immuneACCESS dataset retains in-frame rearrangements with V and J assigned. A fraction of the clones does not appear; measured against another copy, unresolved V genes explain less than half of the discrepancy, and the remainder lacks a known reason. For V, J and clone size, that table is used; D and trimming come from the DNA. The sample contains a few hundred thousand clones, 70% to 90% of them found a single time. The top ten hold 1% to 1.5% of the sample.

Material: peripheral blood. The receptor was isolated from a man aged 35-49 years with acute or convalescent COVID-19. Rearrangement joined TRBV7-9 to TRBJ2-2, with a weak D call of TRBD2 (6 bases match). The DNA sequence reads TGTGCCAGCAGCCCGCGGGGTAGCTTGGCGAACACCGGGGAGCTGTTTTTT. This yields the protein CASSPRGSLANTGELFF.